These 21 T cell receptor beta chains originate from one sample sequenced in a study of T cell clones after liver transplantation. The repertoire was sequenced with immunoSEQ multiplex PCR; TCRdb's copy has only in-frame clones and lacks some. Of tens of thousands of clones detected, about 73% appear once; the ten largest clones hold approximately 2.8%. Sequenced material: CD4+ T cells from blood, taken at the approximately 15-month timepoint. The receptor source for this set is a human patient who received a liver transplant. The graft donor may have contributed some T cells.

The chain is built from TRBV30 and TRBJ2-3, with D unresolved. Germline assignment: CDR1 GTSNPN and CDR2 SVGIG (reference sequence). V was clipped by 1 base and J by 1 base, with 6 bases between them. The CDR3 is 13 residues long. DNA of the CDR3: TGTGCCTGGAGTGACCAGCGCACAGATACGCAGTATTTT. Translated: CAWSDQRTDTQYF.

A few counts support this clone. J is TRBJ2-4 and V is TRBV30; no reliable D call. V lost 3 bases, J lost 8 bases, and 17 bases lay in between. The germline CDR1 and CDR2 sequences are GTSNPN and SVGIG (reference sequence). The CDR3 covers 14 residues. The CDR3 DNA follows: TGTGCCTGGAGCCGTGGTCAGCCTCGGGACATTCAGTACTTC. Its protein is CAWSRGQPRDIQYF.

V gene TRBV2 combines with J gene TRBJ2-3; 11 nucleotides match TRBD2. The CDR3 spans 17 residues. The V gene's germline CDR1 is SNHLY and CDR2 FYNNEI. After removal of 1 base from V and 6 bases from J, the junction contained 9 bases not matched to a gene. DNA of the CDR3: TGTGCCAGCAGTGAAGGCGTTAGCGGGAGGGCTGTGGATACGCAGTATTTT. Residues: CASSEGVSGRAVDTQYF. Based on the CDR3 plus reference TRBV2 and TRBJ2-3, the full variable domain is EPEVTQTPSHQVTQMGQEVILRCVPISNHLYFYWYRQILGQKVEFLVSFYNNEISEKSEIFDDQFSVERPDGSNFTLKIRSTKLEDSAMYFCASSEGVSGRAVDTQYFGPGTRLTVL.

The chain joins TRBV19 to TRBJ2-4; TRBD1 matches at 7 bases. The trim removed 3 bases at V and 8 bases at J, leaving 13 bases unmatched. In germline, CDR1 is LNHDA, CDR2 SQIVND (reference sequence). The CDR3 loop spans 16 amino acids. For the CDR3, the DNA is TGTGCCAGTAGTATGGGGAAAGGGGGCCGTAGGGACATTCAGTACTTC. This gives the protein CASSMGKGGRRDIQYF.

The chain uses TRBV21-1 and TRBJ2-7. TRBV21-1 is tagged as a pseudogene. CDR3 length: 12 residues. CDR3 in DNA: TGTGCCAGCATATGGCGCTTCTACGAGCAGTACGTC. It yields the protein CASIWRFYEQYV.

This clone was counted a few times. For the CDR3, the DNA is TGTGCCACCAGCAGAGAGGGACAGGGGAAGAACTATGGCTACACCTTC. Translation gives CATSREGQGKNYGYTF. The rearrangement links TRBV15 to TRBJ1-2; 10 bases fit TRBD1. The CDR3 is made up of 16 amino acids. V lost 0 bases and J lost 2; bases outside the gene matches: 3. In germline, CDR1 is LNHNV, CDR2 YYDKDF (reference sequence).

CDR3 protein: CASSVGGASYNEQFF. The CDR3 DNA is TGTGCCAGCAGCGTAGGGGGGGCCTCCTACAATGAGCAGTTCTTC. V is TRBV9 and J is TRBJ2-1; D assignment may be TRBD1 or TRBD2 (6 bases each). CDR3 size: 15 residues. Germline V gene sequence: CDR1 SGDLS, CDR2 YYNGEE. V lost 0 bases, J lost 0 bases, and 7 bases lay in between.

The sample holds a few counts of this clone. The chain has TRBV7-2 and TRBJ2-3; no reliable D call. This CDR3 has 14 residues. V was shortened by 2 bases and J by 0 bases, with 6 bases between the two germline ends. Per germline, CDR1 SGHTA and CDR2 FQGNSA. The CDR3 coding sequence is TGTGCCAGCAGCTTAACGGCTAGCACAGATACGCAGTATTTT. Translated: CASSLTASTDTQYF.

The CDR3 bases are TGTGCCAGTAGTATAGGTCCGGGAAGGAACTATGGCTACACCTTC. Translating gives CASSIGPGRNYGYTF. The rearrangement uses TRBV19 and TRBJ1-2, with D unresolved. Per the germline V gene, CDR1 is LNHDA and CDR2 is SQIVND (reference sequence). Between the trimmed V and J ends, which lost 1 base and 2 bases, there was a span of 11 bases. This CDR3 has 15 residues.

The V call is TRBV10-3, the J call TRBJ1-5; D uncertain. V was pared by 0 bases and J by 5 bases, with 5 bases between. The V gene's germline CDR1 is ENHRY and CDR2 SYGVKD. The CDR3 consists of 13 residues. CDR3 protein: CAISESGDQPQHF. CDR3 nucleotide sequence: TGTGCCATCAGTGAGTCGGGAGATCAGCCCCAGCATTTT.

There are a few counts of this clone. V is TRBV30 and J is TRBJ2-1; D gene uncertain. V lost 0 bases, J lost 9 bases, and 12 bases lay in between. The CDR3 is 13 residues long. From germline, CDR1 is GTSNPN and CDR2 SVGIG (reference sequence). This chain's CDR3 is CAWSVRTVGEQFF. CDR3 nucleotide sequence: TGTGCCTGGAGTGTCAGAACAGTTGGTGAGCAGTTCTTC.

This chain uses TRBV2 with TRBJ2-7; TRBD2 is a possible D gene (5 bases). The CDR3 is 15 residues long. The germline gives CDR1 SNHLY, CDR2 FYNNEI. V was pared by 5 bases and J by 2 bases, with 16 bases between. This CDR3 is CASSPPLSGTYEQYF. The CDR3 DNA is TGTGCCAGCAGTCCTCCTCTGAGCGGAACCTACGAGCAGTACTTC.

V and J are TRBV19 and TRBJ1-1; D unresolved. Germline V gives CDR1 LNHDA, CDR2 SQIVND (reference sequence). The germline V and J ends were trimmed by 4 bases and 0 bases, with 9 bases remaining between them. This CDR3 comprises 14 residues. CDR3 DNA: TGTGCCAGTAGTAAGGTATTAGTGAACACTGAAGCTTTCTTT. Protein sequence: CASSKVLVNTEAFF.

This chain links TRBV5-6 with TRBJ1-6, with a tentative D call TRBD1 (6 bases). The germline V gene encodes CDR1 SGHDT and CDR2 YYEEEE. Trimming cost V 1 base and J 3 bases, with 11 bases left between them. CDR3 length: 16 amino acids. This CDR3 reads CASSLSGRGYNSPLHF. The CDR3 nucleotides read TGTGCCAGCAGCTTGTCGGGCAGGGGCTATAATTCACCCCTCCACTTT.

The V call is TRBV28, the J call TRBJ1-3, with TRBD1 matching 9 bases. Trimming removed 6 bases from V and 4 bases from J; junction bases left unmatched: 7. In germline, CDR1 is MDHEN, CDR2 SYDVKM. The length of the CDR3 is 15 residues. The CDR3 DNA is TGTGCCAGCAGGGGACAGGGAACGGGAGGAAACACCATATATTTT. Its translation is CASRGQGTGGNTIYF.

The rearrangement links TRBV19 to TRBJ2-3, with D possibly called TRBD1 or TRBD2 (7 bases each). This CDR3 has 16 amino acids. Trimming took 5 bases from V and 1 from J, leaving 16 bases between them. Germline CDR1 LNHDA, CDR2 SQIVND (reference sequence). The CDR3 here is CASSPGRGRGTDTQYF. The CDR3 coding sequence is TGTGCCAGTAGTCCAGGGAGGGGGCGAGGCACAGATACGCAGTATTTT.

The genes are TRBV30 and TRBJ2-1; D not certain. The CDR3 length is 14 residues. Trimming shortened V by 3 bases and J by 5 bases, and 14 bases separated the two germline ends. Per the germline V gene, CDR1 is GTSNPN and CDR2 is SVGIG (reference sequence). The chain's CDR3 is CAWSYGGKHNEQFF. The CDR3 DNA follows: TGTGCCTGGAGCTACGGTGGGAAACACAATGAGCAGTTCTTC.

This clone was detected only once. The rearrangement joins TRBV19 to TRBJ2-4; D possibly corresponds to TRBD1 (6 bases). The CDR3 sequence is 13 residues long. CDR1 LNHDA and CDR2 SQIVND come from the germline V gene (reference sequence). V lost 5 bases to trimming and J lost 4 bases, with 9 bases between them. The CDR3 DNA follows: TGTGCCAGTAGTGTTGGGACAAAAAACATTCAGTACTTC. Amino acid sequence: CASSVGTKNIQYF. The full variable domain, completed using reference TRBV19 and TRBJ2-4, is DGGITQSPKYLFRKEGQNVTLSCEQNLNHDAMYWYRQDPGQGLRLIYYSQIVNDFQKGDIAEGYSVSREKKESFPLTVTSAQKNPTAFYLCASSVGTKNIQYFGAGTRLSVL.

This rearrangement joins TRBV5-1 to TRBJ2-3, with TRBD2 matching 7 bases. J was trimmed by 3 bases and V by 4 bases; bases with no gene match: 2. Germline V CDR1 and CDR2: SGHRS, YFSETQ. CDR3 length: 13 amino acids. Here the CDR3 DNA reads TGCGCCAGCAGCGGGAGGGAAACAGATACGCAGTATTTT. It yields the protein CASSGRETDTQYF. Full variable domain (remainder filled in from reference TRBV5-1 and TRBJ2-3): KAGVTQTPRYLIKTRGQQVTLSCSPISGHRSVSWYQQTPGQGLQFLFEYFSETQRNKGNFPGRFSGRQFSNSRSEMNVSTLELGDSALYLCASSGRETDTQYFGPGTRLTVL.

This rearrangement joins TRBV10-3 to TRBJ2-3; D is unclear. Germline CDR1 ENHRY, CDR2 SYGVKD. The CDR3 has 12 residues. Trimming removed 3 bases from V and 2 bases from J, with 3 bases in between. This CDR3 reads CAISENTDTQYF. CDR3 DNA: TGTGCCATCAGTGAAAACACAGATACGCAGTATTTT.

J is TRBJ2-7 and V is TRBV7-2; 10 nucleotides agree with TRBD2. Germline CDR1 reads SGHTA; CDR2 reads FQGNSA. J was trimmed by 1 base and V by 5 bases; bases with no gene match: 5. This CDR3 is built from 15 residues. Here the CDR3 reads CASSQTSGVSYEQYF. CDR3 coding DNA: TGTGCCAGCAGCCAAACTAGCGGGGTATCCTACGAGCAGTACTTC.